The clone carrying this TCR beta chain was counted at least ten times. What it recognizes is unknown. Amplification of TCR alpha and beta CDR3 regions from RNA used iRepertoire nested multiplex PCR. Tissue mRNA or PBMC total RNA, roughly 100-400 ng, went into one-step reverse transcription and amplification. TCRdb re-called the multiplex PCR reads through MiXCR, storing one row per CDR3 protein. The sample records 150,000 to 200,000 distinct CDR3 sequences, 32% being singletons. The CDR3 is 11 residues long. The germline CDR1 and CDR2 sequences are ENHRY and SYGVKD. V was shortened by 11 bases and J by 0 bases, with 8 bases between the two germline ends. This sample was taken from a study of glioma-infiltrating T cells. General study results and limits: Tissue-blood divergence was below expectation in non-neoplastic patients, above in gliomas.

This chain connects TRBV10-3 to TRBJ2-7, with D tentatively TRBD1 or TRBD2 (5 bases each). The TCR was taken from a human donor with low-grade glioma or glioblastoma, undergoing nonglioma brain surgery, or in good health (not recorded which). Sample: glioma tissue, nonneoplastic brain tissue, or PBMCs (not recorded which). The CDR3 sequence: CAVGASYEQYF. The CDR3, as DNA: TGTGCCGTCGGGGCCTCCTACGAGCAGTACTTC.